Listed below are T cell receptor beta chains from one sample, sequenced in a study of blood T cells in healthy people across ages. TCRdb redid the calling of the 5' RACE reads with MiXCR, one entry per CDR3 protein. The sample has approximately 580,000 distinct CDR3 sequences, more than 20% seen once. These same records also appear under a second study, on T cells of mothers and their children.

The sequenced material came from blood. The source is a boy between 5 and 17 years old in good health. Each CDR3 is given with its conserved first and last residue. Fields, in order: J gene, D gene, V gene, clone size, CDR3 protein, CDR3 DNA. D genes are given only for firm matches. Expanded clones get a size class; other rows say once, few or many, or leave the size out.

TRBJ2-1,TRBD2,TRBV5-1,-,CASSKVAGLAGEGEQFF,TGCGCCAGCAGCAAAGTTGCGGGACTAGCGGGAGAGGGTGAGCAGTTCTTC
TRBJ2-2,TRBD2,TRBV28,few,CASSLIAGGHTGELFF,TGTGCCAGCAGTTTGATCGCGGGAGGCCACACCGGGGAGCTGTTTTTT
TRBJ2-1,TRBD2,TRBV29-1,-,CTGTSGNNEQFF,TGCACTGGGACTAGCGGCAACAATGAGCAGTTCTTC
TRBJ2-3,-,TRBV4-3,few,CASSQEPSNTQYF,TGCGCCAGCAGCCAAGAACCCAGCAACACGCAGTATTTT
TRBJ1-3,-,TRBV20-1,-,CSAKTTAGAGNTIYF,TGCAGTGCCAAAACAACGGCGGGGGCTGGAAACACCATATATTTT
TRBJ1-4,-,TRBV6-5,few,CASSYAAASNEKLFF,TGTGCCAGCAGTTACGCGGCAGCCTCTAATGAAAAACTGTTTTTT
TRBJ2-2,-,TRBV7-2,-,CASSRVGDGGTGELFF,TGTGCCAGCAGCAGGGTAGGGGATGGAGGCACCGGGGAGCTGTTTTTT
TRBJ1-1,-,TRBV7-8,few,CASSLDAGAGTEAFF,TGTGCCAGCAGCTTAGATGCGGGGGCTGGGACTGAAGCTTTCTTT
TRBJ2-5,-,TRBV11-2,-,CASSAVRQGRAEETQYF,TGTGCCAGCAGCGCCGTTAGACAGGGGAGGGCTGAAGAGACCCAGTACTTC
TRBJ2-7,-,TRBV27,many,CASGATYEQYF,TGTGCCAGCGGCGCCACCTACGAGCAGTACTTC
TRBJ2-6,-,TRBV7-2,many,CASSLRQEGANVLTF,TGTGCCAGCAGCCTCCGACAGGAGGGGGCCAACGTCCTGACTTTC
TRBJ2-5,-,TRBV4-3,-,CASSQERTGWSGGVGETQYF,TGCGCCAGCAGCCAAGAGAGGACAGGGTGGTCGGGGGGAGTAGGGGAGACCCAGTACTTC
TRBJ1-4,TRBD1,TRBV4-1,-,CASSQTGDAANEKLFF,TGCGCCAGCAGCCAGACAGGGGATGCGGCTAATGAAAAACTGTTTTTT
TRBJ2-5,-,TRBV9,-,CASSVEWGRGETQYF,TGTGCCAGCAGCGTTGAATGGGGGAGAGGAGAGACCCAGTACTTC
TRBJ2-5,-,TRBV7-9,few,CASSPLQALQETQYF,TGTGCCAGCAGCCCCTTACAGGCCCTCCAAGAGACCCAGTACTTC
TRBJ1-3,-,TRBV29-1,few,CSVDERADATIYF,TGCAGCGTTGATGAGAGGGCTGACGCCACCATATATTTT
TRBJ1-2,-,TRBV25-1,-,CASRPHLWGYGYTF,TGTGCCAGCAGGCCCCATCTGTGGGGCTATGGCTACACCTTC
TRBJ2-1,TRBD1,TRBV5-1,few,CASSLRTGGESYNEQFF,TGCGCCAGCAGCTTACGGACAGGGGGCGAATCCTACAATGAGCAGTTCTTC
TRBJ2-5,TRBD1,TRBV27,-,CASSPWDSGETQYF,TGTGCCAGCAGTCCCTGGGACAGTGGGGAGACCCAGTACTTC
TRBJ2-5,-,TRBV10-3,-,CATSGSRETQYF,TGTGCCACATCTGGGTCCCGAGAGACCCAGTACTTC
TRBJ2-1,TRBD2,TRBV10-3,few,CAIKAGDDYNEQFF,TGTGCCATCAAAGCGGGGGACGACTACAATGAGCAGTTCTTC
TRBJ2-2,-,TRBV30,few,CAWTKTLLRDHTGELFF,TGTGCCTGGACCAAAACCCTTCTTAGGGACCACACCGGGGAGCTGTTTTTT
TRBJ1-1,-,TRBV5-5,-,CASSPSAGLPNTEAFF,TGTGCCAGCAGCCCGTCGGCAGGGCTACCTAACACTGAAGCTTTCTTT
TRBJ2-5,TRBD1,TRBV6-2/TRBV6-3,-,CASRGDRTDQETQYF,TGTGCCAGCAGGGGGGACAGGACAGATCAAGAGACCCAGTACTTC
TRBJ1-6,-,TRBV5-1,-,CASSGDGRHNSPLHF,TGCGCCAGCAGCGGGGACGGTAGACATAATTCACCCCTCCACTTT
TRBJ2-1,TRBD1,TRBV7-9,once,CASSLARTGSRNEQFF,TGTGCCAGCAGCTTAGCGAGGACAGGCTCGCGCAATGAGCAGTTCTTC
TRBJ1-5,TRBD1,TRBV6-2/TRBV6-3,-,CASSFRTGRQPQHF,TGTGCCAGCAGTTTCCGGACAGGGCGTCAGCCCCAGCATTTT
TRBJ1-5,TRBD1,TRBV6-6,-,CASRADRQGKGQPQHF,TGTGCCAGCAGGGCAGATAGACAGGGTAAGGGTCAGCCCCAGCATTTT
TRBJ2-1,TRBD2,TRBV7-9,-,CASSGGGARYNEQFF,TGTGCCAGCAGCGGCGGGGGGGCTAGATACAATGAGCAGTTCTTC
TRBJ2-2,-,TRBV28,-,CASSPSGSRFSGELFF,TGTGCCAGCAGCCCTTCGGGCTCCCGATTTAGCGGGGAGCTGTTTTTT
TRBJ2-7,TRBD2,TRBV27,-,CASSFRTSGSYEQYF,TGTGCCAGCAGTTTTCGGACTAGCGGTTCCTACGAGCAGTACTTC
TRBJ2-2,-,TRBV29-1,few,CSVERQGTDTGELFF,TGCAGCGTTGAACGGCAGGGTACGGATACCGGGGAGCTGTTTTTT
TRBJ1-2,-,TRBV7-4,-,CASSLLGREGRYGYTF,TGTGCCAGCAGCTTATTAGGGCGCGAGGGCCGATATGGCTACACCTTC
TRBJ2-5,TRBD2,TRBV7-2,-,CASSRRAGGETQYF,TGTGCCAGCAGCCGGCGCGCGGGAGGAGAGACCCAGTACTTC
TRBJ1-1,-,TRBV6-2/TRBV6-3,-,CASSPLRDPRLNTEAFF,TGTGCCAGCAGTCCCCTCAGGGACCCACGCCTTAACACTGAAGCTTTCTTT
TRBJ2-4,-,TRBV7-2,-,CASSLARQSGNIQYF,TGTGCCAGCAGCTTAGCCAGACAGTCAGGAAACATTCAGTACTTC
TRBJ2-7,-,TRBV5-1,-,CASSIFHADEQYF,TGCGCCAGCAGCATCTTTCATGCCGACGAGCAGTACTTC
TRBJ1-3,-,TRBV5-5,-,CASSWQGSGNTIYF,TGTGCCAGCAGCTGGCAGGGGTCTGGAAACACCATATATTTT
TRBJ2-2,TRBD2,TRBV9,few,CASSGLFSSGGGNTGELFF,TGTGCCAGCAGCGGCCTTTTCTCTAGCGGGGGGGGAAACACCGGGGAGCTGTTTTTT
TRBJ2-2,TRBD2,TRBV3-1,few,CASSTLKRGNTGELFF,TGTGCCAGCAGCACACTTAAGCGGGGGAACACCGGGGAGCTGTTTTTT
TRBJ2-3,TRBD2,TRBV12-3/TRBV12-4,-,CASSPSGIVLDTQYF,TGTGCCAGCAGCCCCAGCGGGATCGTGTTAGATACGCAGTATTTT